This T cell receptor (beta chain) was profiled in a study of shared clonotypes between healthy human individuals. Across the whole study: Two women and three men aged 18 to 49 served as donors. Study-wide findings and caveats: It was only blood that was sampled, and tissue repertoires likely differ. An effect of sequencing depth on clonotype sharing among donors was expected.

In this sample, this clone turned up once. Its target is not known. J gave up 4 bases and V 5 bases, and 2 bases lay outside the gene matches. CDR1 and CDR2 from the germline V gene are SGHNT and YENEEA. The CDR3 loop spans 13 amino acids. Method: immunoSEQ multiplex PCR; TCRdb's copy keeps in-frame clones and lacks some. The table has over 1.4 million clones, roughly 96% seen once. Sequencing was done on a sample of naive CD4+ T cells sorted from blood. The subset is: CD45RA+ positively selected. V and J are TRBV11-3 and TRBJ2-1; TRBD1 agrees at 7 bases. This sequence was found in a man aged 25-45 years in good health. The CDR3 sequence: CASSRDRYNEQFF. The CDR3 DNA reads as TGTGCCAGCAGCCGGGACAGATACAATGAGCAGTTCTTC.